These 30 T cell receptor beta chains originate from one sample sequenced in a study of Graves' ophthalmopathy and Graves' hyperthyroidism. The study amplified TCR beta CDR3 regions using RNA transcripts. First-round RT-PCR with HTBI primers preceded a second-round multiplex PCR. MiXCR was run by TCRdb on the multiplex PCR reads, yielding one entry per CDR3 protein. The sample consists of about 640,000 distinct CDR3 sequences, more than 40% of them appearing once. What was sequenced was peripheral blood. The receptors were gathered from an adult man with Graves' ophthalmopathy.

V and J are TRBV7-6 and TRBJ1-2; D ambiguous. Germline loops: CDR1 SGHVS, CDR2 FNYEAQ. With 5 bases removed from V and 12 bases from J, the gap between germline ends came to 19 bases. CDR3 length: 13 residues. This CDR3 reads CASSPTGETGNTF. The CDR3 DNA follows: TGTGCCAGCAGCCCGACTGGGGAAACTGGAAACACCTTC.

This clonotype was recorded at least ten times. The chain links TRBV5-1 to TRBJ2-5, with D perhaps matching TRBD1 (6 bases). CDR1 and CDR2 (germline): SGHRS, YFSETQ. Trimming took 3 bases from V and 1 from J, leaving 10 bases between them. This CDR3 contains 14 residues. CDR3 in amino acids: CASSSGQTQETQYF. CDR3 DNA sequence: TGCGCCAGCAGCTCAGGACAGACCCAAGAGACCCAGTACTTC.

The chain couples TRBV11-2 to TRBJ1-1; D not certain. Trimming left V 0 bases short and J 0 bases short, with 11 bases between. Germline values: CDR1 SGHAT, CDR2 FQNNGV. CDR3 length equals 16 residues. As DNA, the CDR3 is TGTGCCAGCAGCTTAGACCGGACGGACTTGAACACTGAAGCTTTCTTT. Translated, it gives CASSLDRTDLNTEAFF.

A remark on this clonotype: Given a much more abundant clone one base away, this may be a read error. CDR3 amino acids: CASKQLGTDLKTEAFF. The CDR3 DNA follows: TGTGCCAGCAAGCAACTGGGGACAGACCTAAAAACTGAAGCTTTCTTT. V is TRBV19 and J is TRBJ1-1; 7 bases agree with TRBD1. J gave up 5 bases and V 9 bases, and 18 bases lay outside the gene matches. Germline V lookup: CDR1 LNHDA, CDR2 SQIVND (reference sequence). The CDR3 covers 16 residues.

This clonotype was detected many times. The CDR3 loop is CASSFSGAGSYEQYF. The CDR3 nucleotides are TGTGCCAGCAGCTTCTCCGGGGCGGGGAGCTACGAGCAGTACTTC. The genes are TRBV7-8 and TRBJ2-7; a weak D match, TRBD2 (6 bases). Germline lookup yields CDR1 SGHVS and CDR2 FQNEAQ. V was shortened by 3 bases and J by 3 bases, with 15 bases between the two germline ends. CDR3 length: 15 residues.

The rearrangement links TRBV7-2 to TRBJ1-2; no definite D call. CDR1 and CDR2 from the germline V gene are SGHTA and FQGNSA. V was cut by 5 bases and J by 11 bases, with 15 bases left in between. CDR3 length: 12 residues. CDR3 residues: CASSPRERGYTF. CDR3 nucleotides: TGTGCCAGCAGCCCAAGGGAACGTGGTTACACCTTC.

This clonotype was detected ten times or more. The V and J genes are TRBV9 and TRBJ2-2; TRBD2 matches 8 bases. The CDR3 contains 16 residues. The junction had 7 bases not matched to a gene; V was cut back by 0 bases and J by 6 bases. CDR1 and CDR2 from the germline V gene are SGDLS and YYNGEE. CDR3 bases: TGTGCCAGCAGCGTAGCGGTAGCGGGAACCTCCGGGGAGCTGTTTTTT. Encoded protein: CASSVAVAGTSGELFF.

V gene TRBV2 combines with J gene TRBJ1-4; perhaps TRBD1 as D (5 bases). The CDR3 covers 12 residues. Germline CDR1 SNHLY, CDR2 FYNNEI. Trimming shortened V by 4 bases and J by 14 bases, and 14 bases separated the two germline ends. CDR3 protein: CASSGGRIKLFF. DNA of the CDR3: TGTGCCAGCAGTGGGGGCCGCATTAAGCTGTTTTTT.

Many counts were recorded for this clonotype. V usage is TRBV7-8 and J usage is TRBJ2-7; TRBD2 aligns across 7 bases. V trimming: 5 bases; J trimming: 4 bases; junction bases outside the gene matches: 5. There are 13 residues in the CDR3. Germline V CDR1 and CDR2: SGHVS, FQNEAQ. Here the CDR3 reads CASSHWRGYEQYF. CDR3 sequence (DNA): TGTGCCAGCAGCCACTGGCGGGGGTACGAGCAGTACTTC. Filled out from reference TRBV7-8 and TRBJ2-7, the complete variable domain reads GAGVSQSPRYKVAKRGQDVALRCDPISGHVSLFWYQQALGQGPEFLTYFQNEAQLDKSGLPSDRFFAERPEGSVSTLKIQRTQQEDSAVYLCASSHWRGYEQYFGPGTRLTVT.

This clonotype was counted ten times or more. The J gene is TRBJ2-7, the V gene TRBV2; D is undetermined. The CDR3 has 15 amino acids. Trimming stripped 6 bases from V and 2 bases from J, with 17 bases between. In germline, CDR1 is SNHLY, CDR2 FYNNEI. CDR3 in amino acids: CASSRPAGPAYEQYF. For the CDR3, the DNA is TGTGCCAGCAGCCGCCCCGCAGGCCCCGCCTACGAGCAGTACTTC.

The chain is built from TRBV25-1 and TRBJ2-5, with D maybe TRBD1 (7 bases). The CDR3 length is 16 residues. Looked up from germline, CDR1 is MGHDK and CDR2 is SYGVNS. The V end was cut by 6 bases, the J end by 5 bases, with 22 bases between. DNA for the CDR3: TGTGCCAGCAGCTTGGAGGGACAGCCACCGGGGGAGACCCAGTACTTC. Its translation: CASSLEGQPPGETQYF.

In this sample, this clonotype turned up a few times. The chain is built from TRBV15 and TRBJ1-5, with D maybe TRBD1 (5 bases). V was pared by 0 bases and J by 6 bases, with 12 bases between. Germline V CDR1 and CDR2: LNHNV, YYDKDF (reference sequence). The CDR3 runs 15 residues. Written as DNA, the CDR3 is TGTGCCACCAGCAGAGATCGCGCCCAGGGTCAGCCCCAGCATTTT. Amino acids: CATSRDRAQGQPQHF.

This clonotype appeared many times. The gene calls are TRBV29-1 and TRBJ2-7; either TRBD1 or TRBD2 may fit D (5 bases each). CDR1 and CDR2 from the germline V gene are SQVTM and ANQGSEA. CDR3 length: 10 amino acids. Trimming removed 0 bases from V and 12 bases from J, with 9 bases in between. This chain's CDR3 is CSVEDTGTYF. The CDR3 nucleotides are TGCAGCGTTGAAGATACGGGGACGTACTTC.

The V call is TRBV10-3, the J call TRBJ1-5; TRBD1 is a possible D gene (5 bases). The V gene lost 10 bases and the J gene lost 0 bases, with 28 bases spanning the gap. The CDR3 sequence is 19 residues long. CDR1 and CDR2 from the germline V gene are ENHRY and SYGVKD. In DNA, the CDR3 is TGTGCCAGCTCACCAGTAAAGGACACCGACTTCTATAGCAATCAGCCCCAGCATTTT. Its protein is CASSPVKDTDFYSNQPQHF.

This sequence joins TRBV10-2 and TRBJ1-2, with 7 bases fitting TRBD1. The CDR3 covers 12 residues. V lost 3 bases, J lost 8 bases, and 3 bases stayed unmatched. In germline, CDR1 is WSHSY, CDR2 SAAADI. Written as DNA, the CDR3 is TGCGCCAGCAGTGATCCAGGGGGAGGCTACACCTTC. It encodes CASSDPGGGYTF.

This clonotype has a handful of counts. The chain links TRBV30 to TRBJ2-7, with D uncertain. The CDR3 is 13 amino acids. Per the germline V gene, CDR1 is GTSNPN and CDR2 is SVGIG (reference sequence). With 2 bases removed from V and 1 base from J, the gap between germline ends came to 9 bases. Written as DNA, the CDR3 is TGTGCCTGGAGTTGGCCGTTTTCCTACGAGCAGTACTTC. It codes for CAWSWPFSYEQYF.

The V call is TRBV6-1, the J call TRBJ2-7; 7 nucleotides line up with TRBD2. This CDR3 spans 10 amino acids. J lost 12 bases, V lost 8 bases, and 7 bases had no gene match. Looked up from germline, CDR1 is MNHNS and CDR2 is SASEGT. The CDR3 sequence is CASAWEGLYF. CDR3 DNA sequence: TGTGCCAGCGCCTGGGAGGGTCTGTACTTC.

This clonotype showed up just a few times. The genes are TRBV4-2 and TRBJ1-4, with 12 bases aligning to TRBD1. Germline assignment: CDR1 LGHNA and CDR2 YNFKEQ. V gave up 4 bases and J gave up 8 bases; unmatched junction bases: 8. This CDR3 region has 16 residues. The CDR3 bases are TGTGCCAGCAGCCCGACCCTCGGGACAGGGGGCGAAAAACTGTTTTTT. Encoded protein: CASSPTLGTGGEKLFF.

This clonotype was seen repeatedly, ten times or more. The chain is built from TRBV10-3 and TRBJ1-1, with 7 positions matching TRBD1. The germline V gene encodes CDR1 ENHRY and CDR2 SYGVKD. V was pared by 7 bases and J by 4 bases, with 6 bases of the junction left unmatched. The CDR3 length is 13 residues. For the CDR3, the DNA is TGTGCCATCAACTCAAACAGGGGCACTGAAGCTTTCTTT. Translating it yields CAINSNRGTEAFF.

This rearrangement joins TRBV9 to TRBJ2-2, with a tentative D call TRBD2 (6 bases). This CDR3 contains 14 residues. Germline values: CDR1 SGDLS, CDR2 YYNGEE. V lost 0 bases and J lost 7, with 10 bases in between. DNA for the CDR3: TGTGCCAGCAGCGTAGCGGGAGCTGTCGGGGAGCTGTTTTTT. This translates into CASSVAGAVGELFF. Full variable domain (remainder filled in from reference TRBV9 and TRBJ2-2): DSGVTQTPKHLITATGQRVTLRCSPRSGDLSVYWYQQSLDQGLQFLIQYYNGEERAKGNILERFSAQQFPDLHSELNLSSLELGDSALYFCASSVAGAVGELFFGEGSRLTVL.

This clonotype showed up many times. The CDR3 spells CATSLDRGFEAFF. The DNA for the CDR3 is TGTGCCACCAGCTTAGACAGGGGGTTTGAAGCTTTCTTT. The J gene is TRBJ1-1, the V gene TRBV15; TRBD1 matches 9 bases. Germline CDR1 and CDR2: LNHNV and YYDKDF (reference sequence). CDR3 length: 13 residues. V lost 5 bases and J lost 7; bases outside the gene matches: 5.

This clonotype was detected a few times. The genes are TRBV10-3 and TRBJ2-6; D possibly uses TRBD1 or TRBD2 (5 bases each). Trimming took off 10 bases at V and 4 bases at J, with 26 bases between the two ends. CDR3 length equals 18 residues. Germline V CDR1 and CDR2: ENHRY, SYGVKD. CDR3 coding DNA: TGTGCCAGCACCCCCCCGGGACGCGGGCCGGCGGGGGCCAACGTCCTGACTTTC. Amino acid sequence: CASTPPGRGPAGANVLTF.

The V call is TRBV24-1, the J call TRBJ2-7; the match to TRBD2 covers 9 bases. The germline CDR1 and CDR2 sequences are KGHDR and SFDVKD. The CDR3 extends over 14 amino acids. The J segment lost 6 bases and the V segment lost 3 bases, leaving 5 bases of the junction unmatched. CDR3 loop: CATSDGLAGSEQYF. The CDR3 nucleotides read TGTGCCACCAGTGATGGTCTAGCGGGAAGCGAGCAGTACTTC.

The sample holds many counts of this clonotype. The chain employs TRBV10-2 and TRBJ2-5; 12 nucleotides match TRBD2. V lost 3 bases, J lost 0 bases, and 8 bases stayed unmatched. The CDR3 has 18 amino acids. From germline, CDR1 is WSHSY and CDR2 SAAADI. The chain's CDR3 is CASSEESLAGGYQETQYF. For the CDR3, the DNA is TGCGCCAGCAGTGAAGAGAGTCTAGCGGGAGGGTACCAAGAGACCCAGTACTTC.

This clonotype was seen many times. The chain recombines TRBV7-9 with TRBJ1-3; D is unresolved. The CDR3 covers 13 residues. The V end was cut by 5 bases, the J end by 0 bases, with 5 bases between. Germline V gene lookup returns CDR1 SEHNR and CDR2 FQNEAQ (reference sequence). The CDR3 sequence is CASSLFSGNTIYF. CDR3 bases: TGTGCCAGCAGCCTTTTCTCTGGAAACACCATATATTTT.

This clonotype was seen a single time. The chain combines TRBV10-3 with TRBJ1-2; 8 nucleotides align to TRBD1. Unmatched junction bases numbered 5, after V lost 2 bases and J lost 9 bases. CDR3 length: 13 residues. The germline gives CDR1 ENHRY, CDR2 SYGVKD. The CDR3 coding sequence is TGTGCCATCAGTGAGCAGGGGGCGGAGAGCTACACCTTC. Its protein product is CAISEQGAESYTF.

A remark on this clonotype: This may arise from a read error, as a much more abundant clone is one base away. V gene TRBV7-3 combines with J gene TRBJ2-2, with D unclear. The CDR3 is made up of 16 amino acids. Germline CDR1 SGHTA, CDR2 FQGTGA. V was trimmed by 7 bases and J by 5 bases, leaving 20 bases between them. The CDR3 DNA is TGTGCCAGCAACACGGTGTCCTGGAAAAGAACCGGGGAGCTGTTTTTT. Protein product: CASNTVSWKRTGELFF.

This clonotype was counted at least ten times. The chain joins TRBV20-1 to TRBJ2-7; no clear D. This CDR3 spans 11 amino acids. Germline CDR1 reads DFQATT; CDR2 reads SNEGSKA (reference sequence). V lost 1 base and J 2 bases, leaving 3 bases between the germline ends. The CDR3 DNA reads TGCAGTGCTAGAGGGACCTACGAGCAGTACTTC. Its protein is CSARGTYEQYF.

This clonotype was recorded many times. The V call is TRBV29-1, the J call TRBJ1-1; the D gene is possibly TRBD1 (5 bases). There are 16 residues in the CDR3. With 3 bases removed from V and 0 bases from J, the gap between germline ends came to 17 bases. Germline CDR1 and CDR2: SQVTM and ANQGSEA. This CDR3 reads CSVEFRGSFMNTEAFF. The CDR3 coding sequence is TGCAGCGTTGAGTTCCGGGGGAGTTTCATGAACACTGAAGCTTTCTTT.

This clonotype was counted at least ten times. V and J are TRBV7-7 and TRBJ2-5; D ambiguous. The CDR3 extends over 14 amino acids. The V end lost 1 base, the J end lost 2 bases, and 8 bases lay between the germline ends. CDR1 and CDR2 (germline): SSHAT, FNYEAQ (reference sequence). The CDR3 reads CASSLGHQQETQYF. CDR3 sequence (DNA): TGTGCCAGCAGCTTAGGGCACCAACAAGAGACCCAGTACTTC.